The TCR beta chain described here comes from a study of T-cell memory formation after mild COVID-19. This clonotype was recorded at least ten times. In TCRdb, the 5' RACE reads were re-called with MiXCR into one record per CDR3 protein. The data show roughly 200,000 distinct CDR3 sequences, under 20% seen once. CDR3 length: 14 amino acids. With 1 base removed from V and 2 bases from J, the gap between germline ends came to 4 bases. Germline V gives CDR1 SGDLS, CDR2 YYNGEE. This receptor was identified in an adult woman who had mild COVID-19 (a few samples of this study predate the infection). Cell type and time point are not known. The gene calls are TRBV9 and TRBJ2-6; D is undetermined. The sequencing sample was made of PBMCs or a T cell subset sorted from them (not recorded which). The CDR3 DNA reads TGTGCCAGCAGCGTAAACACTGGGGCCAACGTCCTGACTTTC. Protein product: CASSVNTGANVLTF.